This T cell receptor beta chain was sequenced during a study of blood T cell repertoires in COVID-19 (dated by TCRdb to 2020 to 2021). At the level of the whole study: Samples from collaborators originated in the United States, Italy and Spain and spanned both the acute and convalescent phases of COVID-19. The material from the prospective study consisted of cDNA or gDNA derived from T cells, B-cell-depleted T cells, or PBMCs. Deeply sampled blood TCRbeta repertoires from subjects exposed to, actively infected with, or recovered from COVID-19 were included in the dataset. The repertoires were released in a freely available public database intended as a resource for research on the immune response to SARS-CoV-2. The samples were drawn from two sources: the first 160 participants of the ongoing ImmuneRACE study, and 950 to 1,500 subjects contributed by 6 global collaborators. Sample metadata almost always included a de-identified subject ID, COVID-19 status, age in years and sex. Where available, HLA class I and class II types were taken from metadata supplied by the sample provider and were not determined by assay-based typing.

V is pared back by 2 bases and J by 8 bases, with 11 bases lying between the germline termini. From the germline V gene, CDR1 is MNHNS and CDR2 is SASEGT. Inclusive of the bounding cysteine and phenylalanine, the CDR3 is 13 residues long. Kept here is only the CDR3 DNA, which spans 39 bases and is read in frame from base 1. In regard to this clone: The specificity of this receptor is unknown. Base qualities were left out, and no much larger clone turns up one base away.

Whole blood was collected in K2EDTA tubes by collaborating institutions according to the institutions' own protocols. For TCRbeta analysis, collaborator samples were shipped as frozen whole blood, as isolated PBMCs, or as DNA extracted from either sample type. The immunoSEQ Assay, a bias-controlled multiplex PCR, was used to amplify TCRbeta CDR3 regions from genomic DNA. The study's own analysis went as follows. The number of nucleated cells in each sample was estimated from the amplification of reference gene primers within the assay. To quantify the absolute abundance of each unique TCRbeta CDR3 rearrangement, sequence reads were collapsed and filtered. For each sample, productive Simpson clonality was calculated as the square root of Simpson's diversity index across productive rearrangements. Here the immuneACCESS table is served through TCRdb, limited to in-frame sequences with V and J called. Missing clones are a known gap in these copies; in checked studies unresolved V genes cover under half, and the rest lacks a known reason. The V and J calls and the clone size are those of that table, but D and trimming were determined from the DNA. The table for this sample lists roughly 150,000 clones; roughly four fifths of them were counted only once. The ten most abundant clones make up roughly 19% of the sample.

What the work shows at the level of the full study, not this receptor alone: How much clinical and demographic metadata was included differed by source and by participant, and the metadata was provided uncurated.

The clonotype originates from a woman at least 80 years old with acute or convalescent COVID-19. Sample: peripheral blood. The rearranged chain carries TRBV6-1 and TRBJ2-3; no confident D gene assignment can be made. For the CDR3, the sequence is CASSERPRGTQYF. The DNA sequence is as follows: TGTGCCAGCAGTGAACGACCGCGAGGTACGCAGTATTTT.